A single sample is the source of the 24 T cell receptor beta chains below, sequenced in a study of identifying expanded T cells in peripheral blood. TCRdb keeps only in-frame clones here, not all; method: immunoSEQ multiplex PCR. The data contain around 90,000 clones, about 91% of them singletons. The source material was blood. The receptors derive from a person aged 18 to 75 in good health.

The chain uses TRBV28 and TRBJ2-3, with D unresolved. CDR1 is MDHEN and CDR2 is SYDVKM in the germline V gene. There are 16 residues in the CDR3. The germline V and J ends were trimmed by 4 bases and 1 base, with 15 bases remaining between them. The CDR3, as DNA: TGTGCCAGCAGTTCCTTCGGCGTTCGCGGCACAGATACGCAGTATTTT. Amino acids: CASSSFGVRGTDTQYF.

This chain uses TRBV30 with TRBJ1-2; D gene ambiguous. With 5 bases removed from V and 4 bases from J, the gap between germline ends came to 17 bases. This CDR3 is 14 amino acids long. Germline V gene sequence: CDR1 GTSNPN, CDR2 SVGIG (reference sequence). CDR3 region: CAWGPGRWTYGYTF. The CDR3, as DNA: TGTGCCTGGGGTCCAGGACGCTGGACCTATGGCTACACCTTC.

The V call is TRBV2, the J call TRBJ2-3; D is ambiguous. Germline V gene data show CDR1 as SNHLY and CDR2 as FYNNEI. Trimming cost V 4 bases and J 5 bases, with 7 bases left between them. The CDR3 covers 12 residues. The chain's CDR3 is CASSATGDTQYF. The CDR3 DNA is TGTGCCAGCAGTGCGACGGGAGATACGCAGTATTTT. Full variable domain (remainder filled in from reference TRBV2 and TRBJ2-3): EPEVTQTPSHQVTQMGQEVILRCVPISNHLYFYWYRQILGQKVEFLVSFYNNEISEKSEIFDDQFSVERPDGSNFTLKIRSTKLEDSAMYFCASSATGDTQYFGPGTRLTVL.

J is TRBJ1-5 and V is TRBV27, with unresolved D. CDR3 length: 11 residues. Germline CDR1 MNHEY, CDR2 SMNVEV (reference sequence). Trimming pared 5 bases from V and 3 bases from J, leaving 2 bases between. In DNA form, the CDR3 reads TGTGCCAGCAGTCACAATCAGCCCCAGCATTTT. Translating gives CASSHNQPQHF.

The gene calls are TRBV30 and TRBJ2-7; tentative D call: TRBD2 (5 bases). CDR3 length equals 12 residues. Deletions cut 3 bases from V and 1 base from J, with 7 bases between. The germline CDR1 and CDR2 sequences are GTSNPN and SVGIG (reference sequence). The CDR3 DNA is TGTGCCTGGAGGGGGAGTTCCTACGAGCAGTACTTC. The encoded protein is CAWRGSSYEQYF. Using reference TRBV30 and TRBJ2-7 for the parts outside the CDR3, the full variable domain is SQTIHQWPATLVQPVGSPLSLECTVEGTSNPNLYWYRQAAGRGLQLLFYSVGIGQISSEVPQNLSASRPQDRQFILSSKKLLLSDSGFYLCAWRGSSYEQYFGPGTRLTVT.

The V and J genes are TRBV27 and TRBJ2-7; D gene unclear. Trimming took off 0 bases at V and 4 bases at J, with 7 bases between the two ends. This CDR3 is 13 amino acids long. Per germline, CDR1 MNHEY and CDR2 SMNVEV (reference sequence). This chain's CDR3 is CASSLSPVYEQYF. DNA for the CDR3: TGTGCCAGCAGTTTATCTCCGGTTTACGAGCAGTACTTC.

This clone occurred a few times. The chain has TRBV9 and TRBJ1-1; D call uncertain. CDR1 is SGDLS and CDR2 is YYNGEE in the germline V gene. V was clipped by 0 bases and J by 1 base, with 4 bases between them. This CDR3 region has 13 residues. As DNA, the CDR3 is TGTGCCAGCAGCGTAGGGAGGAACACTGAAGCTTTCTTT. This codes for CASSVGRNTEAFF.

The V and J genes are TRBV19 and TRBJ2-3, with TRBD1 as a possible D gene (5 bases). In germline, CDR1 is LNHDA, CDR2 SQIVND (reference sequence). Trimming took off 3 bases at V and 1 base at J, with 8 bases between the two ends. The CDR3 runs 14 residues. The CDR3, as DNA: TGTGCCAGTAGTATCTCCAGGGGCACAGATACGCAGTATTTT. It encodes CASSISRGTDTQYF. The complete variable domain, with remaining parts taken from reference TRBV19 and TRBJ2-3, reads DGGITQSPKYLFRKEGQNVTLSCEQNLNHDAMYWYRQDPGQGLRLIYYSQIVNDFQKGDIAEGYSVSREKKESFPLTVTSAQKNPTAFYLCASSISRGTDTQYFGPGTRLTVL.

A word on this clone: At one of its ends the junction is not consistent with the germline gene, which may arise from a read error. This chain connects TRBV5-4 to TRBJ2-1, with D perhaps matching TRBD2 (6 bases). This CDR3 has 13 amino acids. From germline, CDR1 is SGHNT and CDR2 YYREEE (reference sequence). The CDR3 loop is CASRLAGYNEQFF. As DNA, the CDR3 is TGTGCCAGCAGATTGGCGGGGTACAATGAGCAGTTCTTC. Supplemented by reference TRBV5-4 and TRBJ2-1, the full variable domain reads ETGVTQSPTHLIKTRGQQVTLRCSSQSGHNTVSWYQQALGQGPQFIFQYYREEENGRGNFPPRFSGLQFPNYSSELNVNALELDDSALYLCASRLAGYNEQFFGPGTRLTVL.

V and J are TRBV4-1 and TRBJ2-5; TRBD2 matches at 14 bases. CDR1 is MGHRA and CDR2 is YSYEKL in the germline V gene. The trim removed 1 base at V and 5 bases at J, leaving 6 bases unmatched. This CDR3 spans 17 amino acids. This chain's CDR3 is CASSQGLAGGLVETQYF. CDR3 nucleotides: TGCGCCAGCAGCCAAGGACTAGCGGGAGGGCTTGTGGAGACCCAGTACTTC.

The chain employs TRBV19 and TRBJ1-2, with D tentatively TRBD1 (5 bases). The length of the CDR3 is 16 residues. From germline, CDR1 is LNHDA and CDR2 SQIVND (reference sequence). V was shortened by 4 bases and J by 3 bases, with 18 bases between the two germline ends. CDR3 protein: CASSTRAGSAYYGYTF. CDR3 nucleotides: TGTGCCAGTAGTACACGGGCAGGGTCAGCCTACTATGGCTACACCTTC.

As DNA, the CDR3 is TGCGCCAGCAGCTTGGTGGGACAGACTTACGAGCAGTACTTC. Protein product: CASSLVGQTYEQYF. This chain connects TRBV5-1 to TRBJ2-7; the match to TRBD1 covers 7 bases. Germline-derived CDR1 and CDR2 are SGHRS and YFSETQ. The CDR3 length is 14 residues. V lost 0 bases, J lost 4 bases, and 4 bases stayed unmatched. The whole variable domain, remainder taken from reference TRBV5-1 and TRBJ2-7, is KAGVTQTPRYLIKTRGQQVTLSCSPISGHRSVSWYQQTPGQGLQFLFEYFSETQRNKGNFPGRFSGRQFSNSRSEMNVSTLELGDSALYLCASSLVGQTYEQYFGPGTRLTVT.

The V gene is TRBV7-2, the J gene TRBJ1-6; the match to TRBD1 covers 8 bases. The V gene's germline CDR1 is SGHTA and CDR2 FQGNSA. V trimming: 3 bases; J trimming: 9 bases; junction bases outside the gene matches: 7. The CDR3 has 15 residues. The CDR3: CASSLADRGASPLHF. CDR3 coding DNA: TGTGCCAGCAGCTTGGCTGACAGGGGAGCTTCACCCCTCCACTTT.

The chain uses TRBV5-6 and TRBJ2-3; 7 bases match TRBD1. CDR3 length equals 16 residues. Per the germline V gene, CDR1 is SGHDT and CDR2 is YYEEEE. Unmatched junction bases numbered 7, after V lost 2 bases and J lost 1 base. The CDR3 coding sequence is TGTGCCAGCAGCTTTAACAGGGGTGGAGGCACAGATACGCAGTATTTT. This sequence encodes CASSFNRGGGTDTQYF. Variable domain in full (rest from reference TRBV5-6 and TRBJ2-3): DAGVTQSPTHLIKTRGQQVTLRCSPKSGHDTVSWYQQALGQGPQFIFQYYEEEERQRGNFPDRFSGHQFPNYSSELNVNALLLGDSALYLCASSFNRGGGTDTQYFGPGTRLTVL.

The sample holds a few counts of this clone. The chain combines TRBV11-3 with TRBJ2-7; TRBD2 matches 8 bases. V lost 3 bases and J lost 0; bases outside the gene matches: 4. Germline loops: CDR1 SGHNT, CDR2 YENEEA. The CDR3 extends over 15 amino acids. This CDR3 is CASSFRGGSSYEQYF. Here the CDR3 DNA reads TGTGCCAGCAGCTTCCGGGGGGGTAGCTCCTACGAGCAGTACTTC.

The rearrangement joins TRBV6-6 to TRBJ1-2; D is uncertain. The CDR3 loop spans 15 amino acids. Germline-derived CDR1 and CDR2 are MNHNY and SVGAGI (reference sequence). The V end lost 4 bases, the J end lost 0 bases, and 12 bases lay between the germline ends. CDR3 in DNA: TGTGCCAGCAGTTTCAGGACCGAATCTAACTATGGCTACACCTTC. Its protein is CASSFRTESNYGYTF.

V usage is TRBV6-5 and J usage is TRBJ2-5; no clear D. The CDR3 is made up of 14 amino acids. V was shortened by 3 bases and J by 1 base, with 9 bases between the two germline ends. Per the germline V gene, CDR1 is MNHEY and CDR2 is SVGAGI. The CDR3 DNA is TGTGCCAGCAGTTATTCTCGGGTCCAAGAGACCCAGTACTTC. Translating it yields CASSYSRVQETQYF.

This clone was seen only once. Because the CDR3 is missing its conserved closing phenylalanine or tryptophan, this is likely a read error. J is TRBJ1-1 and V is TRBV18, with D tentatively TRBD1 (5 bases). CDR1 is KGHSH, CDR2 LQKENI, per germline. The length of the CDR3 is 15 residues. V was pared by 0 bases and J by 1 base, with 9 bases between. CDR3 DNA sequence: TGTGCCAGCTCACCACCGAAGGGGCCGAACACTGAAGCTTTCCTT. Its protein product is CASSPPKGPNTEAFL.

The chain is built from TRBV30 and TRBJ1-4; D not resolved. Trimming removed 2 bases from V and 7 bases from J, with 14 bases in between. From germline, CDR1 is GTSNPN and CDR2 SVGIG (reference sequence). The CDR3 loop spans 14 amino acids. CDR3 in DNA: TGTGCCTGGAGTCTGCAGTCATCGGGTGAAAAACTGTTTTTT. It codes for CAWSLQSSGEKLFF.

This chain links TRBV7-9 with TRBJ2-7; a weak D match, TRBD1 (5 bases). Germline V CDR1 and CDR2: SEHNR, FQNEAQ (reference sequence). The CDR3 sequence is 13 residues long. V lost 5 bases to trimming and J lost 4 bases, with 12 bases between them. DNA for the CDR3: TGTGCCAGCAGCCCGCCCAGGGTTTACGAGCAGTACTTC. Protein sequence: CASSPPRVYEQYF.

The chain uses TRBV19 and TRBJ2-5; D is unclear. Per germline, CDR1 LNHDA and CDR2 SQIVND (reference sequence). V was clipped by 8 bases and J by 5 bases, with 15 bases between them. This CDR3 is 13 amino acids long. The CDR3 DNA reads TGTGCCAGTGCCTTTCAGGATCCGGAGACCCAGTACTTC. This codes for CASAFQDPETQYF.

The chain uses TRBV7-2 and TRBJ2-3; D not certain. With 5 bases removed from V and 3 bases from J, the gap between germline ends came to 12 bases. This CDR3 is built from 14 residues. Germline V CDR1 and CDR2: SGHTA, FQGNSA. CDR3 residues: CASSPDDGTDTQYF. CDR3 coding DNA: TGTGCCAGCAGCCCGGACGACGGGACAGATACGCAGTATTTT.

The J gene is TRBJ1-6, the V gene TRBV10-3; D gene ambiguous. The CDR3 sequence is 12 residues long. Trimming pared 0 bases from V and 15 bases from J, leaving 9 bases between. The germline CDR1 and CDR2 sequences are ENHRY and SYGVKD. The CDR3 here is CAISESGRDLHF. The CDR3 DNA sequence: TGTGCCATCAGTGAGTCTGGGCGAGACCTCCACTTT.

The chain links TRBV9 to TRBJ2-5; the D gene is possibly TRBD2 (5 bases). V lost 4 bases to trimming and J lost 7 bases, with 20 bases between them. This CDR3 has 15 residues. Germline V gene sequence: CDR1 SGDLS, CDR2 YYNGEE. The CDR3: CASSTSDGVEGTQYF. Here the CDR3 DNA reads TGTGCCAGCAGCACCTCGGACGGGGTGGAAGGGACCCAGTACTTC.